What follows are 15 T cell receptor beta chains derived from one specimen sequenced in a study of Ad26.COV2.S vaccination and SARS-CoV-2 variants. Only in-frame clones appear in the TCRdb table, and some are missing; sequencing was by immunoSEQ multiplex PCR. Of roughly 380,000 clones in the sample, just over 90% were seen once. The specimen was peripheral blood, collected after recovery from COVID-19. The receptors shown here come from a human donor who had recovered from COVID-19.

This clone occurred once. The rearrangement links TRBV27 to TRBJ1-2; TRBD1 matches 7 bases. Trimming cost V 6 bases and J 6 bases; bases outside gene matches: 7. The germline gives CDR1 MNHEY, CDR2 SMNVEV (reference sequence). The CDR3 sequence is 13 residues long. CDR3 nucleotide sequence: TGTGCCAGCAGCTTAACAGGGGAGGATGGCTACACCTTC. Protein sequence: CASSLTGEDGYTF.

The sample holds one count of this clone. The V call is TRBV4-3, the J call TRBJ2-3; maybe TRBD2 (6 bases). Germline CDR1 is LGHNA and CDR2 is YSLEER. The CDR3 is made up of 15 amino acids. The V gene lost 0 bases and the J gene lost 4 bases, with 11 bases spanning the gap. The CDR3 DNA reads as TGCGCCAGCAGCCAAGATGGAGGGGTCGCAGATACGCAGTATTTT. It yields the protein CASSQDGGVADTQYF.

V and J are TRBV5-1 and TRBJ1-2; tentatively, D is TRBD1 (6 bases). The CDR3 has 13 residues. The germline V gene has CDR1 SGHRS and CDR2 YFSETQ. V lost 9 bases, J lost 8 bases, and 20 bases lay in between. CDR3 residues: CATSPDRTSGYTF. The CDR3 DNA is TGCGCCACCTCCCCGGACAGAACAAGCGGCTACACCTTC.

The CDR3 sequence is CASGLVWTGPGGYTF. CDR3 nucleotide sequence: TGTGCTAGTGGTTTGGTCTGGACAGGGCCGGGTGGCTACACCTTC. The chain carries TRBV12-5 and TRBJ1-2; 8 bases map to TRBD1. V dropped 0 bases and J dropped 7; count of bases not matched to a gene: 7. The CDR3 spans 15 residues. Germline V gene lookup returns CDR1 LGHNT and CDR2 FRNRAP.

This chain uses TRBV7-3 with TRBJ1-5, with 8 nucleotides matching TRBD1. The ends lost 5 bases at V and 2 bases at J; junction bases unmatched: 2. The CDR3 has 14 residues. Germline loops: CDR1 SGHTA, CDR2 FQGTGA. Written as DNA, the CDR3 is TGTGCCAGCAGCCAGACAGGGGGCAATCAGCCCCAGCATTTT. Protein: CASSQTGGNQPQHF.

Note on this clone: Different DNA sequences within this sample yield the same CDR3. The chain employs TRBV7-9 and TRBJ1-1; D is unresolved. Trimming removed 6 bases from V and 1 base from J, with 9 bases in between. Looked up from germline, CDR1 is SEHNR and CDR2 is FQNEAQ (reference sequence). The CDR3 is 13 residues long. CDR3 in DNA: TGTGCCAGCAGTACTCAAAGGAACACTGAAGCTTTCTTT. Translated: CASSTQRNTEAFF.

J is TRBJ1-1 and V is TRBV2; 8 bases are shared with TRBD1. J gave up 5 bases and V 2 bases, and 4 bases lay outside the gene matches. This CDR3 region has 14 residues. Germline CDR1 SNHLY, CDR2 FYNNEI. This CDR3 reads CASSERTGRTEAFF. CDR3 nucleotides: TGTGCCAGCAGTGAAAGGACAGGGCGGACTGAAGCTTTCTTT.

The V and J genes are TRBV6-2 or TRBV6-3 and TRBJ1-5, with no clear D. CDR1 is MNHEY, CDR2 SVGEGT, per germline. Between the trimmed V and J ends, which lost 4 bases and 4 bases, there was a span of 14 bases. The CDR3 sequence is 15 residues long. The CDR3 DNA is TGTGCCAGCAGTTTGTCAAGTATCGGTAATCAGCCCCAGCATTTT. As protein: CASSLSSIGNQPQHF.

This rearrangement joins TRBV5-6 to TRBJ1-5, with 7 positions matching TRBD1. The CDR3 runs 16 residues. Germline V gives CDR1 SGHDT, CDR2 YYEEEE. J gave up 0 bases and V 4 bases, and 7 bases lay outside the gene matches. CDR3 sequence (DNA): TGTGCCAGCAGCCTTGGGACAGCTTATAGCAATCAGCCCCAGCATTTT. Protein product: CASSLGTAYSNQPQHF.

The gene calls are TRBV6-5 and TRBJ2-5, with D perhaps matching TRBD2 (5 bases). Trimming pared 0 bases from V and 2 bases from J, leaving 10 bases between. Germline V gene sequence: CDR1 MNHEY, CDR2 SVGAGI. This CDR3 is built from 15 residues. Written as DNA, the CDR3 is TGTGCCAGCAGTTACTCCCCAGCGGTTCAAGAGACCCAGTACTTC. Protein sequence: CASSYSPAVQETQYF.

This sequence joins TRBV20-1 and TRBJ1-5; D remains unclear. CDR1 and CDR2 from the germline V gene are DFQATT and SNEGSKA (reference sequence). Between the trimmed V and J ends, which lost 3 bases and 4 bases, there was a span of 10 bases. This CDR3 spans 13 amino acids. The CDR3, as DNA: TGCAGTGCTAGTACGGGAGTTAATCAGCCCCAGCATTTT. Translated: CSASTGVNQPQHF.

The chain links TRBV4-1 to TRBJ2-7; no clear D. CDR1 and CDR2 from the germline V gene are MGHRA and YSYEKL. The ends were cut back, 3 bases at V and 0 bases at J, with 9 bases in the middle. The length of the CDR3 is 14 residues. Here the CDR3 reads CASSQGRSSYEQYF. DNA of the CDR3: TGCGCCAGCAGCCAGGGCCGGAGCTCCTACGAGCAGTACTTC.

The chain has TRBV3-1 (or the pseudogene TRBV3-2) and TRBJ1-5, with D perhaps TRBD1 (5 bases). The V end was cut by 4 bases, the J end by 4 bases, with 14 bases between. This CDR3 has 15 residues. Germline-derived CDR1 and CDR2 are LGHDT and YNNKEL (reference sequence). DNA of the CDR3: TGTGCCAGCAGCCGGAAGGGACCTTCTAATCAGCCCCAGCATTTT. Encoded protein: CASSRKGPSNQPQHF.

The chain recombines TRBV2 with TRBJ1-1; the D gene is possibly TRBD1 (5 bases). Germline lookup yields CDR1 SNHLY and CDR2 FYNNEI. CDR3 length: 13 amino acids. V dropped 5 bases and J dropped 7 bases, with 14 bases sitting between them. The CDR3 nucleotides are TGTGCCAGCAGTCTTACAGGATCGGGTGAAGCTTTCTTT. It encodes CASSLTGSGEAFF. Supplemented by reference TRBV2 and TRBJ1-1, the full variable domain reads EPEVTQTPSHQVTQMGQEVILRCVPISNHLYFYWYRQILGQKVEFLVSFYNNEISEKSEIFDDQFSVERPDGSNFTLKIRSTKLEDSAMYFCASSLTGSGEAFFGQGTRLTVV.

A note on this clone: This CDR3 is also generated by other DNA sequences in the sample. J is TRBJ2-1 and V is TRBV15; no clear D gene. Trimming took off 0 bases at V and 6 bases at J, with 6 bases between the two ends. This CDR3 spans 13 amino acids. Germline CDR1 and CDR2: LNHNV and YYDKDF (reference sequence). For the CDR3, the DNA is TGTGCCACCAGCAGAGATCCGGGCAATGAGCAGTTCTTC. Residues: CATSRDPGNEQFF. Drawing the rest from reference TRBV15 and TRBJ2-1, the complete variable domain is DAMVIQNPRYQVTQFGKPVTLSCSQTLNHNVMYWYQQKSSQAPKLLFHYYDKDFNNEADTPDNFQSRRPNTSFCFLDIRSPGLGDTAMYLCATSRDPGNEQFFGPGTRLTVL.